This T cell receptor beta chain was identified in a study of CXCR3-negative and CXCR3-positive naive CD8 T cells. Study context: Per library, roughly 1.6 +/- 0.3 million reads; some 140 million TRB reads overall. Whole-study results and caveats: Memory cells showed distinct TRBV-TRBJ patterns, while the two naive subsets matched. CXCR3-positive naive cells carried more hydrophobic TRB CDR3s than CXCR3-negative ones.

5' RACE with UMI labels generated the TRB cDNA libraries. After re-calling the 5' RACE reads, TCRdb lists one entry per CDR3 protein, DNA absent. In all, the sample yields about 62,000 distinct CDR3 sequences. Germline V gives CDR1 SGHDT, CDR2 YYEEEE. The CDR3 covers 15 residues. The CD45RO-CCR7+CD27+CD95- phenotype denoted naive CD8+ T cells. A note on this clonotype: Its antigen is undetermined.

Sequencing used naive CXCR3- CD8+ T cells from blood. Subset described: CD45RO-CCR7+CD27+CD95- naive CD8+ T cells lacking CXCR3 (TNR3-). This sequence was found in a human donor in good health. Some clones in this sample may be carry-over from other donors' samples. The V and J genes are TRBV5-6 and TRBJ2-7; lacking DNA, the TRBD1 call made by TCRdb goes unchecked. The CDR3 protein is CASSSWGTGHYEQYF.